These 20 T cell receptor beta chains originate from one sample sequenced in a study of control samples from healthy donors and cancer patients. Only in-frame clones appear in the TCRdb table, and some are missing; sequencing was by immunoSEQ multiplex PCR. The data contain about 86,000 clones, approximately 94% of them seen just once; the ten biggest clones take up approximately 4.8%. Sequences were obtained from blood. These receptors were taken from a woman between 18 and 29 years old in good health.

V usage is TRBV25-1 and J usage is TRBJ2-3; D tentatively fits TRBD1 or TRBD2 (6 bases each). This CDR3 has 14 amino acids. CDR1 and CDR2 (germline): MGHDK, SYGVNS. The V end was cut by 2 bases, the J end by 4 bases, with 10 bases between. This CDR3 reads CASSERGDSDTQYF. The DNA for the CDR3 is TGTGCCAGCAGTGAAAGGGGGGATTCAGATACGCAGTATTTT.

This rearrangement joins TRBV28 to TRBJ1-3, with D possibly being TRBD1 (5 bases). Per germline, CDR1 MDHEN and CDR2 SYDVKM. This CDR3 has 16 residues. The V and J ends lost 3 bases and 2 bases respectively, with 14 bases between them. The CDR3 is CASSFSDRGPGNTIYF. As DNA, the CDR3 is TGTGCCAGCAGTTTTAGTGACAGAGGGCCTGGAAACACCATATATTTT.

The rearrangement links TRBV7-8 to TRBJ2-2; no firm D call. Germline V lookup: CDR1 SGHVS, CDR2 FQNEAQ. V lost 1 base and J 6 bases, leaving 9 bases between the germline ends. The CDR3 covers 14 residues. CDR3 DNA: TGTGCCAGCAGCTTAGTTTGGGCTGCCGGGGAGCTGTTTTTT. As protein: CASSLVWAAGELFF.

The chain couples TRBV11-2 to TRBJ2-5; D uncertain. CDR3 size: 17 residues. CDR1 is SGHAT, CDR2 FQNNGV, per germline. V was cut by 5 bases and J by 2 bases, with 21 bases left in between. The CDR3 nucleotides read TGTGCCAGCAGCCCGGCGGTACTGGCCAAGCAACAAGAGACCCAGTACTTC. It codes for CASSPAVLAKQQETQYF. Combining the CDR3 with reference TRBV11-2 and TRBJ2-5 gives the whole variable domain EAGVAQSPRYKIIEKRQSVAFWCNPISGHATLYWYQQILGQGPKLLIQFQNNGVVDDSQLPKDRFSAERLKGVDSTLKIQPAKLEDSAVYLCASSPAVLAKQQETQYFGPGTRLLVL.

This sequence joins TRBV5-6 and TRBJ2-6; 9 positions match TRBD1. The CDR3 is made up of 18 amino acids. Germline V gene lookup returns CDR1 SGHDT and CDR2 YYEEEE. The ends lost 5 bases at V and 4 bases at J; junction bases unmatched: 13. The CDR3 coding sequence is TGTGCCAGCAGACGGTTCTTGGGACAGGGTCCCGGGGCCAACGTCCTGACTTTC. Its protein is CASRRFLGQGPGANVLTF.

This chain connects TRBV28 to TRBJ2-7; the D gene is possibly TRBD2 (5 bases). There are 12 residues in the CDR3. The V and J ends lost 6 bases and 0 bases respectively, with 6 bases between them. Germline-derived CDR1 and CDR2 are MDHEN and SYDVKM. The CDR3 sequence: CASRGSSYEQYF. The CDR3 nucleotides read TGTGCCAGCAGGGGGAGCTCCTACGAGCAGTACTTC.

The chain employs TRBV5-3 and TRBJ2-3; D gene ambiguous. TRBV5-3 counts as an open reading frame of uncertain function. V was pared by 1 base and J by 2 bases, with 14 bases between. The CDR3 contains 16 residues. CDR3 sequence (DNA): TGTGCCAGAAGCTTGAACTGCCTAGACCTCACAGATACGCAGTATTTT. Its protein is CARSLNCLDLTDTQYF.

The chain has TRBV11-2 and TRBJ2-3; D is perhaps TRBD1 or TRBD2 (6 bases each). The length of the CDR3 is 16 residues. The germline V gene has CDR1 SGHAT and CDR2 FQNNGV. Deletions cut 2 bases from V and 0 bases from J, with 12 bases between. This CDR3 reads CASSLMGGPSTDTQYF. In DNA form, the CDR3 reads TGTGCCAGCAGCTTAATGGGGGGCCCAAGCACAGATACGCAGTATTTT.

The chain employs TRBV19 and TRBJ1-2; D is perhaps TRBD1 (6 bases). Trimming left V 7 bases short and J 7 bases short, with 22 bases between. This CDR3 has 15 residues. Germline V gives CDR1 LNHDA, CDR2 SQIVND (reference sequence). The CDR3 spells CASTPSGGRVFGYTF. The CDR3 DNA follows: TGTGCCAGTACCCCCAGTGGGGGCCGGGTTTTTGGCTACACCTTC.

The chain carries TRBV6-5 and TRBJ2-7; 7 bases map to TRBD2. The V and J ends lost 10 bases and 2 bases, in that order; junction bases with no gene match: 8. The V gene's germline CDR1 is MNHEY and CDR2 SVGAGI. The CDR3 has 13 amino acids. CDR3 in DNA: TGTGCCACCACCCGCGGGGGAACCTACGAGCAGTACTTC. Translation gives CATTRGGTYEQYF.

V and J are TRBV5-1 and TRBJ1-1; maybe TRBD1 (5 bases). The CDR3 is made up of 15 amino acids. Germline CDR1 and CDR2: SGHRS and YFSETQ. V shed 0 bases and J shed 1 base, with 10 bases lying between them. DNA of the CDR3: TGCGCCAGCAGCTTGGCGTTAGGGGCGAACACTGAAGCTTTCTTT. Encoded protein: CASSLALGANTEAFF.

This clone was detected once. The rearrangement links TRBV28 to TRBJ2-5, with 8 bases lining up with TRBD2. CDR1 is MDHEN, CDR2 SYDVKM, per germline. The ends lost 5 bases at V and 4 bases at J; junction bases unmatched: 12. The CDR3 totals 16 residues. CDR3 sequence reads: CASSKSGVTSGETQYF. The DNA for the CDR3 is TGTGCCAGCAGTAAATCTGGGGTAACTAGCGGAGAGACCCAGTACTTC.

The gene calls are TRBV5-1 and TRBJ2-7; 7 bases are a match to TRBD2. The V and J ends lost 3 bases and 3 bases, in that order; junction bases with no gene match: 9. The CDR3 is 15 residues long. The germline CDR1 and CDR2 sequences are SGHRS and YFSETQ. For the CDR3, the DNA is TGCGCCAGCAGCTGGAGCGGGACTCGGGGCTACGAGCAGTACTTC. It yields the protein CASSWSGTRGYEQYF.

The chain is built from TRBV11-2 and TRBJ1-2, with TRBD1 as a possible D gene (6 bases). This CDR3 has 13 residues. V lost 6 bases to trimming and J lost 3 bases, with 11 bases between them. Germline V gives CDR1 SGHAT, CDR2 FQNNGV. The CDR3 DNA reads TGTGCCAGCAGACCGGACAGCCACTATGGCTACACCTTC. It codes for CASRPDSHYGYTF.

The chain links TRBV10-2 to TRBJ2-7; possible D gene TRBD2, 5 bases. CDR1 WSHSY and CDR2 SAAADI come from the germline V gene. The V gene lost 2 bases and the J gene lost 3 bases, with 14 bases spanning the gap. This CDR3 has 15 amino acids. CDR3 sequence reads: CASSEEAKRVYEQYF. The CDR3 DNA reads TGCGCCAGCAGTGAGGAGGCAAAGAGGGTCTACGAGCAGTACTTC.

The chain recombines TRBV28 with TRBJ1-6; a possible D gene is TRBD1 (5 bases). This CDR3 contains 20 residues. Trimming took 6 bases from V and 0 from J, leaving 24 bases between them. The germline gives CDR1 MDHEN, CDR2 SYDVKM. This CDR3 reads CASSPQVETSNSSYNSPLHF. The CDR3 DNA sequence: TGTGCCAGCAGCCCACAGGTAGAGACCAGCAATAGCTCCTATAATTCACCCCTCCACTTT.

The chain joins TRBV9 to TRBJ2-3; TRBD1 matches at 8 bases. CDR3 length: 15 residues. Trimming cost V 0 bases and J 3 bases; bases outside gene matches: 3. Per germline, CDR1 SGDLS and CDR2 YYNGEE. CDR3 sequence: CASSVVTGGTDTQYF. CDR3 DNA sequence: TGTGCCAGCAGCGTAGTCACAGGGGGTACAGATACGCAGTATTTT. Looking up the rest from reference TRBV9 and TRBJ2-3 gives the full variable domain: DSGVTQTPKHLITATGQRVTLRCSPRSGDLSVYWYQQSLDQGLQFLIQYYNGEERAKGNILERFSAQQFPDLHSELNLSSLELGDSALYFCASSVVTGGTDTQYFGPGTRLTVL.

V is TRBV10-3 and J is TRBJ1-1; 7 nucleotides match TRBD1. The CDR3 runs 15 residues. V trimming: 2 bases; J trimming: 10 bases; junction bases outside the gene matches: 13. Germline CDR1 ENHRY, CDR2 SYGVKD. The chain's CDR3 is CAISENRDSGARAFF. The CDR3 DNA reads TGTGCCATCAGTGAGAACCGGGACAGTGGGGCGAGAGCTTTCTTT.

This clone was counted a single time. This chain connects TRBV11-2 to TRBJ2-7, with D tentatively TRBD1 or TRBD2 (5 bases each). CDR3 length: 17 amino acids. Germline V gene lookup returns CDR1 SGHAT and CDR2 FQNNGV. V was pared by 0 bases and J by 2 bases, with 17 bases between. The CDR3 sequence is CASSLESVVGGTYEQYF. The CDR3 DNA follows: TGTGCCAGCAGCTTAGAATCGGTTGTTGGGGGTACCTACGAGCAGTACTTC. Looking up the rest from reference TRBV11-2 and TRBJ2-7 gives the full variable domain: EAGVAQSPRYKIIEKRQSVAFWCNPISGHATLYWYQQILGQGPKLLIQFQNNGVVDDSQLPKDRFSAERLKGVDSTLKIQPAKLEDSAVYLCASSLESVVGGTYEQYFGPGTRLTVT.

The V and J genes are TRBV28 and TRBJ1-2, with TRBD1 matching over 7 bases. Unmatched junction bases numbered 11, after V lost 2 bases and J lost 5 bases. CDR1 and CDR2 from the germline V gene are MDHEN and SYDVKM. This CDR3 has 16 amino acids. CDR3 region: CASSLVIYRGSYGYTF. For the CDR3, the DNA is TGTGCCAGCAGTTTAGTTATCTACAGGGGATCTTATGGCTACACCTTC.